The present T cell receptor beta chain was sequenced within a study of OX40 agonist ivuxolimab in advanced cancers. The assay was immunoSEQ multiplex PCR, and TCRdb's table has in-frame clones only and misses some. The repertoire holds around 74,000 clones, with about nine tenths as singletons. Germline loops: CDR1 SGHRS, CDR2 YFSETQ. CDR3 length: 11 amino acids. The specimen comprised CD4+ or CD8+ T cells sorted from blood, sampled in a trial of the OX40 agonist ivuxolimab. The chain recombines TRBV5-1 with TRBJ2-5; D remains unclear. The DNA end is more similar to TRBJ2-7, so the J call may be wrong. This TCR came from an adult with an advanced solid tumor such as melanoma, head and neck, liver or kidney cancer. The CDR3 region has the DNA TGCGCCAGCAGCTTGGTGGACGAGCAGTACTTC. Protein sequence: CASSLVDEQYF.